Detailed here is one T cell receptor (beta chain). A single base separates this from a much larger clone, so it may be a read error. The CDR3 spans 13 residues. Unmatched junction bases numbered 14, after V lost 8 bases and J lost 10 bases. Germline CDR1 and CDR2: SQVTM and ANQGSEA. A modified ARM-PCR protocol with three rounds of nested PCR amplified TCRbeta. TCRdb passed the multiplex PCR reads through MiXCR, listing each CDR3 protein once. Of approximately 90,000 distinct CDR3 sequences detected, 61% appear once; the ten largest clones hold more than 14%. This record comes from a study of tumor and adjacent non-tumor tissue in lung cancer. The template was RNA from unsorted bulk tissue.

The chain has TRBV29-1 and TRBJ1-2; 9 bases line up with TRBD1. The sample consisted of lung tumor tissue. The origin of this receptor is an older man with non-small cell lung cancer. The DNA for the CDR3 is TGCAGCCTGGGACAGGGTTCTTCGGGAGACTACACCTTC. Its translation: CSLGQGSSGDYTF.